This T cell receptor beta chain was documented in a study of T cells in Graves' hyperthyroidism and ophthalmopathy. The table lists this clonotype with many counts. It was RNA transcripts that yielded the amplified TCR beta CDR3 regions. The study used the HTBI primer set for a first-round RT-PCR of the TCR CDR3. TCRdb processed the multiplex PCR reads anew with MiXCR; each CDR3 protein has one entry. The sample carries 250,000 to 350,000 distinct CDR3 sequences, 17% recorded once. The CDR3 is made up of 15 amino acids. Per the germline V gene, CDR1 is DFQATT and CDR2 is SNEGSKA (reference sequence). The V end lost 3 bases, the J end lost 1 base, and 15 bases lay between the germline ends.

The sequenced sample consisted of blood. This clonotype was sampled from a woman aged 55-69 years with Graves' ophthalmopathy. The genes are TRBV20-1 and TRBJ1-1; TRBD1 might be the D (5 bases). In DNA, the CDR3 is TGCAGTGCTAGCTCGGGAAAGGGGAAGAACACTGAAGCTTTCTTT. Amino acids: CSASSGKGKNTEAFF.